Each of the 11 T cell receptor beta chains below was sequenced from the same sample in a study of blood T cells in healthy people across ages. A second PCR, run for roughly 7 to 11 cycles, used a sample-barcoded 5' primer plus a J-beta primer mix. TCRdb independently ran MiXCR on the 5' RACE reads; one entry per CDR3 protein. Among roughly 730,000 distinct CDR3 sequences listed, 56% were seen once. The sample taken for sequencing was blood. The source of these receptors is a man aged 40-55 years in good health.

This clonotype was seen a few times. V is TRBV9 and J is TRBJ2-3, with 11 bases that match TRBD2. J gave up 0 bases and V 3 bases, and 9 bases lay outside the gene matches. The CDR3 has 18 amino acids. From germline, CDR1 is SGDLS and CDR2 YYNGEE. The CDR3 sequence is CASSARKGTSGSTDTQYF. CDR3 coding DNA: TGTGCCAGCAGCGCCCGTAAAGGGACTAGCGGAAGCACAGATACGCAGTATTTT. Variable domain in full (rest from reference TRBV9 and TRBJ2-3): DSGVTQTPKHLITATGQRVTLRCSPRSGDLSVYWYQQSLDQGLQFLIQYYNGEERAKGNILERFSAQQFPDLHSELNLSSLELGDSALYFCASSARKGTSGSTDTQYFGPGTRLTVL.

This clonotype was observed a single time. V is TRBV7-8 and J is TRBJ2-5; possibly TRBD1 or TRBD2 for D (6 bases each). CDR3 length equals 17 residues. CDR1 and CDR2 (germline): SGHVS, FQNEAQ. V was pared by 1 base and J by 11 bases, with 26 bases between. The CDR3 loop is CASSLVGGRGMANEQYF. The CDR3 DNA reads TGTGCCAGCAGCTTAGTTGGGGGGCGGGGAATGGCCAATGAGCAGTACTTC.

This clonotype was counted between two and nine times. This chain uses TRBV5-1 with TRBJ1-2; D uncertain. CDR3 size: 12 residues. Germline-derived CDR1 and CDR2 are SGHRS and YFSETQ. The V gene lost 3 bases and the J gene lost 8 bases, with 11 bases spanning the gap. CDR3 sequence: CASSYRADGYTF. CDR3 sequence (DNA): TGCGCCAGCAGCTACCGGGCAGACGGCTACACCTTC.

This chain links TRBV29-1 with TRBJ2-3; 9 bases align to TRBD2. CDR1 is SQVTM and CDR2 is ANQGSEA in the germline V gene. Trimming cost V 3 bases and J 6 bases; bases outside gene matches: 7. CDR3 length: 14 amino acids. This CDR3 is CSVEPSGVVDTQYF. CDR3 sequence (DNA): TGCAGCGTTGAGCCTAGCGGGGTAGTGGATACGCAGTATTTT.

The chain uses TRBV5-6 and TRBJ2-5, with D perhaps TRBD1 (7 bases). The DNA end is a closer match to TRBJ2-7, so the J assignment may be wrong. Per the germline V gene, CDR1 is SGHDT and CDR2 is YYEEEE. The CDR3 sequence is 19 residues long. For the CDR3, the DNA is TGTGCCAGCAGCCCTGCGCGGGACAGAGCATCGGGCTCAACCTACGAGCAGTACTTC. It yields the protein CASSPARDRASGSTYEQYF.

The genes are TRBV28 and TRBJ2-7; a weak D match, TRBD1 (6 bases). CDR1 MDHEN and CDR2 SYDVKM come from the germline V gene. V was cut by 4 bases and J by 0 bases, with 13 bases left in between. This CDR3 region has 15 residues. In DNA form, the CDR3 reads TGTGCCAGCAGTTCTCCAACAGGGATCTCCTACGAGCAGTACTTC. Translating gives CASSSPTGISYEQYF.

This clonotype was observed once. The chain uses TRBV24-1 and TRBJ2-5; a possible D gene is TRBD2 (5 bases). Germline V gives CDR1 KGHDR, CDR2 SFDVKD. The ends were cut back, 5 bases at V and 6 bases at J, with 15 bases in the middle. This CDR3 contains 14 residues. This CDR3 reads CATSGRGSLQTQYF. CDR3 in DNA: TGTGCCACCAGTGGGCGTGGGAGCCTGCAGACCCAGTACTTC.

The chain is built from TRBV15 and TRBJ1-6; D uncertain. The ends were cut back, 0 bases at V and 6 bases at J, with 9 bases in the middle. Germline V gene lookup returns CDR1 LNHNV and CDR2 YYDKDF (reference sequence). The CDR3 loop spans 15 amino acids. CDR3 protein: CATSRETRPNSPLHF. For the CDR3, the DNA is TGTGCCACCAGCAGAGAGACGCGCCCTAATTCACCCCTCCACTTT.

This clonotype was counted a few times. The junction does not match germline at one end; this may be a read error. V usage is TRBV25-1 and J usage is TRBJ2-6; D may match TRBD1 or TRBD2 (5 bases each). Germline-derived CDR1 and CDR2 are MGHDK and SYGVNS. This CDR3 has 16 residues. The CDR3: CASIEGADSGANVLTF. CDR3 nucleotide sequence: TGTGCCAGCATTGAAGGGGCGGACTCCGGGGCCAACGTCCTGACTTTC.

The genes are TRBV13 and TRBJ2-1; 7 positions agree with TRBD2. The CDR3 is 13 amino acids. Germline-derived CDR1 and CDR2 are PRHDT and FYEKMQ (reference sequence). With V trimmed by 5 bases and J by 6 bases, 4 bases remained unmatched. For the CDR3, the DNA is TGTGCCAGCAGCGCCGGGGGGTTCAATGAGCAGTTCTTC. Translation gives CASSAGGFNEQFF.

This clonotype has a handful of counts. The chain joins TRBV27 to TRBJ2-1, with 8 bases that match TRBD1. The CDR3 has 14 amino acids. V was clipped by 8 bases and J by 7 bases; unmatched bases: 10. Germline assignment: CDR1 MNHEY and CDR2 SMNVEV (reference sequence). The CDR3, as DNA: TGTGCCAGCGGTCCAACAGGGGGGTGGAATGAGCAGTTCTTC. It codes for CASGPTGGWNEQFF.